Described below is a single T cell receptor beta chain sequence and its context. Its antigen is not identified. V lost 1 base and J lost 6; bases outside the gene matches: 9. Germline V CDR1 and CDR2: LNHNV, YYDKDF (reference sequence). CDR3 size: 15 residues. The sample comes from a study of cytomegalovirus exposure and HLA in healthy donors. General study points: Later analysis showed most CMV-associated TCR beta chains appearing HLA-restricted. In most subjects, TCR beta sequences reportedly gave accurate predictions of HLA-A and HLA-B alleles. The majority of TCR sequences were rare, yet some public TCRs appeared in many donors.

The primer mix had 60 Vbeta and 13 Jbeta primers. Clones were sequenced by immunoSEQ multiplex PCR, and TCRdb holds only the in-frame ones, with some missing. There are some 99,000 clones in the sample; approximately 76% occur only once, and about 8.4% lies in the top ten. The sequence derives from a man aged 40-49 years in good health and CMV-seronegative. Sequenced material: PBMCs. The J gene is TRBJ2-7, the V gene TRBV15, with TRBD1 matching over 7 bases. The CDR3 DNA reads as TGTGCCACCAGCAGAGCTGATACAGGGGTGGCCGAGCAGTACTTC. Protein: CATSRADTGVAEQYF.